This T cell receptor (beta chain) was documented in a study of human T cells and chemical hapten exposure. This CDR3 is 15 amino acids long. J lost 4 bases, V lost 1 base, and 7 bases had no gene match. CDR1 SGHTA and CDR2 FQGNSA come from the germline V gene. This clonotype was counted ten times or more. TCRdb reanalysed the RACE reads using MiXCR and keeps one entry per CDR3 protein. The profile shows approximately 370,000 distinct CDR3 sequences, approximately 5.8% of them singletons. Specified time point: pre-sensitization, week 0. Treatment in this sample: therapeutic diphenylcyclopropenone sensitization with weekly scalp DPC.

This chain connects TRBV7-2 to TRBJ2-7, with 7 bases identical to TRBD1. Sequenced material: whole blood, taken in connection with sensitization to the hapten diphenylcyclopropenone (DPC). The receptor was isolated from a woman between 18 and 29 years old with alopecia areata. Some clones in this sample may be carry-over from other donors' samples. CDR3 coding DNA: TGTGCCAGCAGCTTAGATACAGGGGCGTTGTACGAGCAGTACTTC. Translating it yields CASSLDTGALYEQYF.